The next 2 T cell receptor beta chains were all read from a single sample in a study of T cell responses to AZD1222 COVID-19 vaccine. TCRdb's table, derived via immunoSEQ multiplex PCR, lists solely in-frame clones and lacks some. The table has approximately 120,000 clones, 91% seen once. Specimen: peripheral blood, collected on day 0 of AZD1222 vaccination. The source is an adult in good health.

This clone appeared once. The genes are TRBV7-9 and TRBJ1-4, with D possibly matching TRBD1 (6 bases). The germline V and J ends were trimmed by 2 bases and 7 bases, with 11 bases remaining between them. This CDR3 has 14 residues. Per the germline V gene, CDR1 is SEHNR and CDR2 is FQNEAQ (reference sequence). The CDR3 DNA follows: TGTGCCAGCAGCTTAAAGGGGGATGGTGAAAAACTGTTTTTT. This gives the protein CASSLKGDGEKLFF.

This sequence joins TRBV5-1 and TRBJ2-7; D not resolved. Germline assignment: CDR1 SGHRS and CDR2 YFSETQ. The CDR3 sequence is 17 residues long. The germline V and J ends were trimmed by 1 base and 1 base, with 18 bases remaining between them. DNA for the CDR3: TGCGCCAGCAGCTTGACTTGGGTCAAGGGAAGTTCCTACGAGCAGTACTTC. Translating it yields CASSLTWVKGSSYEQYF.